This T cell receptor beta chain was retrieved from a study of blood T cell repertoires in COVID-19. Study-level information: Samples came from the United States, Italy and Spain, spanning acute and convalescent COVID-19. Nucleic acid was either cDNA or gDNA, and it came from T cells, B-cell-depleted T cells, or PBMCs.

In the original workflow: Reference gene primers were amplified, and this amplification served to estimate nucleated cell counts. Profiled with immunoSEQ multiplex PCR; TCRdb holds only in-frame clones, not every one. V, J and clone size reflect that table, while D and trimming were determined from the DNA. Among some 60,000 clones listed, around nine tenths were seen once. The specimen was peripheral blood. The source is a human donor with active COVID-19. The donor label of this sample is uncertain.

CDR3 in amino acids: CASSSFGGSYEQYF. For the CDR3, the DNA is TGTGCCAGCAGTTCGTTTGGGGGCTCGTACGAGCAGTACTTC. The chain has TRBV6-2 or TRBV6-3 and TRBJ2-7, with D maybe TRBD1 (6 bases). Germline V gene sequence: CDR1 MNHEY, CDR2 SVGEGT. CDR3 length: 14 residues. The ends were cut back, 4 bases at V and 4 bases at J, with 14 bases in the middle.